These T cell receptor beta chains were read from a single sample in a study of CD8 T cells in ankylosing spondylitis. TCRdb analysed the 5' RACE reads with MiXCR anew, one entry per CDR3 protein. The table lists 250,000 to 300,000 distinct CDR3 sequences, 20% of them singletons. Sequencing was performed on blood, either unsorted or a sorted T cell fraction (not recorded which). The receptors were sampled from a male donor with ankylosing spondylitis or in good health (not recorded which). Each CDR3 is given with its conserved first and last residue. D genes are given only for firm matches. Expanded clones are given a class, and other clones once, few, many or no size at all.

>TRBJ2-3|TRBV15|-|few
TGTGCCACCAGCAGAGATCGGGGTTCGGGGGCAGATACGCAGTATTTT
CATSRDRGSGADTQYF
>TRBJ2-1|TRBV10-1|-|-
TGCGCCAGCAGTGATAGGGGCTCGAGCTCCTACAATGAGCAGTTCTTC
CASSDRGSSSYNEQFF
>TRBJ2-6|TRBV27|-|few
TGTGCCAGCAGCCCTGTGAACTCTGGGGCCAACGTCCTGACTTTC
CASSPVNSGANVLTF
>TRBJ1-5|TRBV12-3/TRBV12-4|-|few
TGTGCCAGCAGTTTAGCGCAAGGGATCAATCAGCCCCAGCATTTT
CASSLAQGINQPQHF
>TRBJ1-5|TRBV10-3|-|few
TGTGCCATCAGTGAGCTCGGGCAGGGCGGTCAGCCCCAGCATTTT
CAISELGQGGQPQHF
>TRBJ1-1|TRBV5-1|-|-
TGCGCCAGCAGCCGATGGGCTACGACAGTAACTGAAGCTTTCTTT
CASSRWATTVTEAFF
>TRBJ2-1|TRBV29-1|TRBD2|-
TGCAGCGTTGAACTGGGCGGCGGGGCTAGCGGGAAAGAGCAGTTCTTC
CSVELGGGASGKEQFF
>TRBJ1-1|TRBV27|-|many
TGTGCCAGCAGTCACGCCAGGGGTGGTACTGAAGCTTTCTTT
CASSHARGGTEAFF
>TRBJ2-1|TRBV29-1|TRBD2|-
TGCAGCGTCGAACTGACCTCTAGCGGGAGGGACAATGAGCAGTTCTTC
CSVELTSSGRDNEQFF
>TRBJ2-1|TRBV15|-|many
TGTGCCACCAGCAGAGATCGGGGCGGCTACAATGAGCAGTTCTTC
CATSRDRGGYNEQFF
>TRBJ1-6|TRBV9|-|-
TGTGCCAGCAGCGCGGGCCCAGATTCACCCCTCCACTTT
CASSAGPDSPLHF
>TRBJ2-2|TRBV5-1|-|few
TGCGCCAGCAGCCCCCAGGCCGGGGAGCTGTTTTTT
CASSPQAGELFF
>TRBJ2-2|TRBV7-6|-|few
TGTGCCAGCAGCTTATTAGTAGGCACCGGGGAGCTGTTTTTT
CASSLLVGTGELFF
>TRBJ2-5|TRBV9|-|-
TGTGCCAGCAGCGGACAGAGTCCTGAGACCCAGTACTTC
CASSGQSPETQYF
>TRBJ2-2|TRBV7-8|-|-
TGTGCCAGCAGCTTATTGGAGTTCGGGGAGCTGTTTTTT
CASSLLEFGELFF
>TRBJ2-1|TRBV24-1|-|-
TGTGCCACCAGTGTAGGACAAGTCTACAATGAGCAGTTCTTC
CATSVGQVYNEQFF
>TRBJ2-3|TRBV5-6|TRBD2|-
TGTGCCAGCAGCCCGGGACTAGCGGGAGCCACATTCCTAGATACGCAGTATTTT
CASSPGLAGATFLDTQYF
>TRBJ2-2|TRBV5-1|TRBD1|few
TGCGCCAGCAGGTTTGGACAGGTGAACACCGGGGAGCTGTTTTTT
CASRFGQVNTGELFF
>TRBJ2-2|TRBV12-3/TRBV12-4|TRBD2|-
TGTGCCAGCAGTCCGATTGGGGGGGGGAACACCGGGGAGCTGTTTTTT
CASSPIGGGNTGELFF
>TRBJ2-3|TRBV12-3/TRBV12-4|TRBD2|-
TGTGCCAGCAGTTTCGCGGGGGTCCCCACAGATACGCAGTATTTT
CASSFAGVPTDTQYF
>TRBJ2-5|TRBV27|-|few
TGTGCCAGCAGTTTCACCGGGGCGGGAGAGACCCAGTACTTC
CASSFTGAGETQYF
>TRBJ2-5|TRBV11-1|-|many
TGTGCCAGCAGCTTCGGGAGCCAAGAGACCCAGTACTTC
CASSFGSQETQYF
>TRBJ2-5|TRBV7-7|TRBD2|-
TGTGCTAGCAGCCTCGGCGTAGCGGGGGGACAAGAGACCCAGTACTTC
CASSLGVAGGQETQYF
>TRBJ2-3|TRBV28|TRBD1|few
TGTGCCAGCAGTCGAAGGACAGGGTTTAGCACAGATACGCAGTATTTT
CASSRRTGFSTDTQYF
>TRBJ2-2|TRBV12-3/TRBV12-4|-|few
TGTGCCAGCGCCCGGGAAAGGTCGAACACCGGGGAGCTGTTTTTT
CASARERSNTGELFF
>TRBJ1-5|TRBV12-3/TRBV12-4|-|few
TGTGCCAGCAGTTTCTACAGGGACCCGAGGCAGCCCCAGCATTTT
CASSFYRDPRQPQHF
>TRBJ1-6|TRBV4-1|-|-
TGCGCCAGCAGCCAAGGGACGGTTGGTGGATCACCCCTCCACTTT
CASSQGTVGGSPLHF
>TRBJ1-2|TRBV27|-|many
TGTGCCAGCAGTTTAATATACGGCCAAGGGAGCTACACCTTC
CASSLIYGQGSYTF
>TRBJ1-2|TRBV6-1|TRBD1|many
TGTGCCACCTCCCCCGGGACAGGGGACTATGGCTACACCTTC
CATSPGTGDYGYTF
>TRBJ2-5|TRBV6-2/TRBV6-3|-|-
TGTGCCAGCAGCCCCGGTAGGGTGGCAGAGACCCAGTACTTC
CASSPGRVAETQYF
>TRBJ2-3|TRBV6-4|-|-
TGTGCCAGCAGTGACGGCTCTAGCATTAGCACAGATACGCAGTATTTT
CASSDGSSISTDTQYF
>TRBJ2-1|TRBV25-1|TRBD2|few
TGTGCCAGCCATAGCGGGAGGATTGACAATGAGCAGTTCTTC
CASHSGRIDNEQFF
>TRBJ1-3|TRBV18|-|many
TGTGCCAGCTCACCACCAGGTGGAAGCTCTGGAAACACCATATATTTT
CASSPPGGSSGNTIYF
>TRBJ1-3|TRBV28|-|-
TGTGCCAGCAGTCCTCCTATCTCTGGAAACACCATATATTTT
CASSPPISGNTIYF
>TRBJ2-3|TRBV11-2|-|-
TGTGCCAGCAGCTTAGATCGGTTAACCTGGGATACGCAGTATTTT
CASSLDRLTWDTQYF
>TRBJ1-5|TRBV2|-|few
TGTGCCAGCAGGTCATATAGCAATCAGCCCCAGCATTTT
CASRSYSNQPQHF
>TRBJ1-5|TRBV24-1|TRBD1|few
TGTGCCACCAGTGATGGACAGGGGGCTCAGCCCCAGCATTTT
CATSDGQGAQPQHF
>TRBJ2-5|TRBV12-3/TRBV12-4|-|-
TGTGCCAGCAGTTTTGAAGGGGATTTTGGAGAGACCCAGTACTTC
CASSFEGDFGETQYF
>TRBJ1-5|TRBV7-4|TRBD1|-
TGTGCCAGCAGCTTAATCCCCAAATGGGACAGGGGGCTTCAGTATAGCAATCAGCCCCAGCATTTT
CASSLIPKWDRGLQYSNQPQHF
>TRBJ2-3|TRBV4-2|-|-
TGTGCCAGCAGCCAAGTTAGCGCCCGGGGTACAGATACGCAGTATTTT
CASSQVSARGTDTQYF
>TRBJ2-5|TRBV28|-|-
TGTGCCAGCAGTTTACCCGCCCAAGAGACCCAGTACTTC
CASSLPAQETQYF
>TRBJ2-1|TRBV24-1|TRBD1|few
TGTGCCACCAGTGCCTTAACCGGGACAGGGTTAAATGAGCAGTTCTTC
CATSALTGTGLNEQFF
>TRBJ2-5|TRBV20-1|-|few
TGCAGTGCTAGAGGTAGAATTGAGACCCAGTACTTC
CSARGRIETQYF
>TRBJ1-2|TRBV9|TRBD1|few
TGTGCCAGCAGCGCCTTGGGACAGCCTAATGGTGGCTACACCTTC
CASSALGQPNGGYTF
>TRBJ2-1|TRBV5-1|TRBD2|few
TGCGCCAGCAGCCCGGGACTAGCGGCGAGCTCCTACAATGAGCAGTTCTTC
CASSPGLAASSYNEQFF
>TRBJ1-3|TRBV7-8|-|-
TGTGCCAGCAGCTTAGCCCCAGGGGTCTCTGGAAACACCATATATTTT
CASSLAPGVSGNTIYF
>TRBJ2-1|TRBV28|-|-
TGTGCGACGGCTAGGGTCCCCTCCTACAATGAGCAGTTCTTC
CATARVPSYNEQFF
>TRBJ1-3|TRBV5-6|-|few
TGTGCCAGCAGCGACAGGAGCTCTGGAAACACCATATATTTT
CASSDRSSGNTIYF
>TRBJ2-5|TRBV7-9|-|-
TGTGCCAGCAGTACGATTGGGACGCAGGAAGAGACCCAGTACTTC
CASSTIGTQEETQYF
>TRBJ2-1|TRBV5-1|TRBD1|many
TGCGCCAGCAGCTTGTCGGACAGGGGGCTTCAGGAGCAGTTCTTC
CASSLSDRGLQEQFF
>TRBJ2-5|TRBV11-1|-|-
TGTGCCAGCAGCCAACTTATCGGGGGCAGAGAGACCCAGTACTTC
CASSQLIGGRETQYF
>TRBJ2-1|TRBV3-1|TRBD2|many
TGTGCCAGCAGCCCGGGACTAGCAGATTACAATGAGCAGTTCTTC
CASSPGLADYNEQFF
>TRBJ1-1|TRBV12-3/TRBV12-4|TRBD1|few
TGTGCCAGCAGTGTCGGACAGGGAACTGAAGCTTTCTTT
CASSVGQGTEAFF
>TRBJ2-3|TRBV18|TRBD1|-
TGTGCCAGCTCCCCTCGACAGGGAATGGATACGCAGTATTTT
CASSPRQGMDTQYF
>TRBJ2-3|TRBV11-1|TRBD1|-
TGTGCCAGCAGCCCCGTAAATCTCGGACAGGGGATGACAGATACGCAGTATTTT
CASSPVNLGQGMTDTQYF
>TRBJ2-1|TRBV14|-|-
TGTGCCAGCAGCCACCTCGGGACGGATAGCTCCTACAATGAGCAGTTCTTC
CASSHLGTDSSYNEQFF
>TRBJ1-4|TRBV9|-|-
TGTGCCAGCAGCGTTGGAGGGACAAGTGAAAAACTGTTTTTT
CASSVGGTSEKLFF
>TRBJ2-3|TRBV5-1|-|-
TGCGCCAGCAGCTTGGCGGACCCGAGCACAGATACGCAGTATTTT
CASSLADPSTDTQYF
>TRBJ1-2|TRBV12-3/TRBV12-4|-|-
TGTGCCAGCAGTCCCTCGGGGAGGTATAGCTACACCTTC
CASSPSGRYSYTF
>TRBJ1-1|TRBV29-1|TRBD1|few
TGCAGCGTAGCACAGGGGATAGTACAAGGGACTGAAGCTTTCTTT
CSVAQGIVQGTEAFF